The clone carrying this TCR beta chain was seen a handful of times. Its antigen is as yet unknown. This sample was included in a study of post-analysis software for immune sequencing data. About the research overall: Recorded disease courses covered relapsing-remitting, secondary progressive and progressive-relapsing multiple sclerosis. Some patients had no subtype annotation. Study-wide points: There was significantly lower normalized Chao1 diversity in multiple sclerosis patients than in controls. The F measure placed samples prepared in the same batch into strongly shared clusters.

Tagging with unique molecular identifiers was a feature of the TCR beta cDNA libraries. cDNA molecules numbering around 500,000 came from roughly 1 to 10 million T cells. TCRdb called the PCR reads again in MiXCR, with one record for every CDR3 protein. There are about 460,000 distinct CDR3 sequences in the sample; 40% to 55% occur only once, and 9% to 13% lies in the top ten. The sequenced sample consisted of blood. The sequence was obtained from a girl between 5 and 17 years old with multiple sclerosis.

Written as DNA, the CDR3 is TGTGCCAGCAGCCCCCGGGTCCAGCCGGATGAGCAGTTCTTC. Its protein product is CASSPRVQPDEQFF. The rearrangement uses TRBV5-6 and TRBJ2-1; D uncertain. Trimming took 4 bases from V and 8 from J, leaving 16 bases between them. CDR1 is SGHDT, CDR2 YYEEEE, per germline. CDR3 length: 14 amino acids.